Listed below are T cell receptor beta chains from one sample, sequenced in a study of radiation and T cells in renal cell carcinoma. Some clones are missing from TCRdb's copy, which holds only in-frame ones; the method was immunoSEQ multiplex PCR. This table has some 150,000 clones, approximately 90% appearing once. This material consisted of blood, taken from a patient whose treatment included radiotherapy and nephrectomy. The receptors originated from a woman aged 45-65 years with renal cell carcinoma. Each CDR3 is given with its conserved first and last residue. Fields, in order: clone size, V gene, D gene, J gene, CDR3 DNA, CDR3 protein. D genes are given only for firm matches. Not all rows give a size; the values are once, few, many and, for expanded clones, a class.

>NA|TRBV14|TRBD1|TRBJ1-2
TGTGCCAGCAGCCAAAGGACAGGACGCCAACTTGCAAACTATGGCTACACCTTC
CASSQRTGRQLANYGYTF
>few|TRBV12-5|NA|TRBJ1-5
TGTGCTAGTGGTTTCTCAGTTAGCAATCAGCCCCAGCATTTT
CASGFSVSNQPQHF
>NA|TRBV19|TRBD2|TRBJ2-1
TGTGCCAGCCCTCAGGAGCGGGGGGATTACAATGAGCAGTTCTTC
CASPQERGDYNEQFF
>NA|TRBV4-2|TRBD2|TRBJ2-7
TGTGCCAGCAGCCAAGAACTAGCGGGGGGTTCCTACGAGCAGTACTTC
CASSQELAGGSYEQYF
>few|TRBV29-1|TRBD1|TRBJ1-2
TGCAGCGTTGAACGACCACGGGGACAGGGGTTTGGCGGCTACACCTTC
CSVERPRGQGFGGYTF
>NA|TRBV25-1|TRBD1|TRBJ2-7
TGTGCCAGCAGTGACTCCGACAGGGGATATAACTACGAGCAGTACTTC
CASSDSDRGYNYEQYF
>NA|TRBV5-1|NA|TRBJ2-7
TGCGCCAGCAGCCCTAAAAACAGGGATTACTTGTCCTACGAGCAGTACTTC
CASSPKNRDYLSYEQYF
>NA|TRBV5-8|NA|TRBJ1-5
TGTGCCAGCAGCGCCCAGAATTTTCAGCCCCAGCATTTT
CASSAQNFQPQHF
>NA|TRBV5-8|NA|TRBJ1-3
TGTGCCAGCAGCAGGGGCTCTGGAAACACCATATATTTT
CASSRGSGNTIYF
>NA|TRBV15|NA|TRBJ1-3
TGTGCCACCAGCAGAGATCAGACAGCTGGAAACACCATATATTTT
CATSRDQTAGNTIYF
>NA|TRBV18|NA|TRBJ2-7
TGTGCCAGCTCACCGGACGTCTGGGAGCCAAGCTTC
CASSPDVWEPSF